This record looks at one T cell receptor beta chain sequence and its context. Each CDR3 protein gets one entry after TCRdb re-called the reads with MiXCR. The table has 400,000 or so distinct CDR3 sequences, about a third seen once. The sample is drawn from a study of T cell repertoires in cytomegalovirus infection. As for the study in general: Public TCR beta signatures marked donors with CMV infection and the matching HLA.

V lost 7 bases, J lost 7 bases, and 17 bases lay in between. The CDR3 spans 14 residues. V and J are TRBV12-3 or TRBV12-4 and TRBJ1-5; D may be TRBD1 (5 bases). Sequencing input: PBMCs. This receptor was taken from a human donor in good health (CMV status not recorded). Some clones in this sample may be carry-over from other donors' samples. As DNA, the CDR3 is TGTGCCAGCAACCTATATGGCAGGGCACAGCCCCAGCATTTT. This translates into CASNLYGRAQPQHF.